The clone carrying this T cell receptor beta chain was counted ten times or more. The data stem from a study of T cells in Graves' hyperthyroidism and ophthalmopathy. Looking at the study overall: Before any treatment, at initial diagnosis, peripheral blood was collected.

In germline, CDR1 is SGHTA, CDR2 FQGNSA. Trimming took off 1 base at V and 2 bases at J, with 11 bases between the two ends. The length of the CDR3 is 15 residues. TCR beta CDR3 regions were amplified from RNA. With the HTBI primer set, the TCR CDR3 went through a first round of RT-PCR. From the multiplex PCR reads, TCRdb called clonotypes with MiXCR, one entry per CDR3 protein. The repertoire holds approximately 400,000 distinct CDR3 sequences, approximately 14% seen once, with roughly an eighth in the top ten. V and J are TRBV7-2 and TRBJ2-5; D is perhaps TRBD2 (7 bases). This receptor was taken from a woman younger than 35 with Graves' hyperthyroidism. The source material was blood. CDR3: CASSLVRGGQETQYF. In DNA, the CDR3 is TGTGCCAGCAGCTTAGTTAGGGGGGGACAAGAGACCCAGTACTTC.